Each of the 25 T cell receptor beta chains below was sequenced from the same sample in a study of blood T cell repertoires in COVID-19. The table came from immunoSEQ multiplex PCR; TCRdb's copy has only in-frame clones and leaves some out. The sample has some 160,000 clones, more than 75% seen once; the top ten hold more than 6.5%. Material for sequencing was PBMCs or T cells enriched from blood (not recorded which). The receptor set was obtained from a woman aged 45-59 years who had recovered from COVID-19.

This rearrangement joins TRBV9 to TRBJ1-1; no reliable D call. Germline assignment: CDR1 SGDLS and CDR2 YYNGEE. The CDR3 sequence is 14 residues long. V was pared by 0 bases and J by 0 bases, with 6 bases between. CDR3 sequence: CASSVELMNTEAFF. In DNA form, the CDR3 reads TGTGCCAGCAGCGTAGAACTCATGAACACTGAAGCTTTCTTT. The complete variable domain, with remaining parts taken from reference TRBV9 and TRBJ1-1, reads DSGVTQTPKHLITATGQRVTLRCSPRSGDLSVYWYQQSLDQGLQFLIQYYNGEERAKGNILERFSAQQFPDLHSELNLSSLELGDSALYFCASSVELMNTEAFFGQGTRLTVV.

The chain couples TRBV10-3 to TRBJ2-3; 10 bases match TRBD2. This CDR3 is 18 amino acids long. Trimming cost V 2 bases and J 0 bases; bases outside gene matches: 8. Germline values: CDR1 ENHRY, CDR2 SYGVKD. The CDR3 loop is CAISERLAGEKSTDTQYF. Written as DNA, the CDR3 is TGTGCCATCAGTGAGAGGCTAGCGGGGGAGAAAAGCACAGATACGCAGTATTTT.

This clone was found once. The CDR3 nucleotides are TGTGCCAGCAGTTACTTGGCAGGGAACACTGAAGCTTTCTTT. Its protein is CASSYLAGNTEAFF. The V call is TRBV6-2 or TRBV6-3, the J call TRBJ1-1; D is ambiguous. V lost 1 base to trimming and J lost 1 base, with 7 bases between them. From germline, CDR1 is MNHEY and CDR2 SVGEGT. The CDR3 runs to 14 residues.

DNA for the CDR3: TGTGCCAGCAGTGAAATAGGGCAGGGCACCGGGGAGCTGTTTTTT. This sequence encodes CASSEIGQGTGELFF. V gene TRBV6-1 combines with J gene TRBJ2-2, with D maybe TRBD1 (5 bases). This CDR3 has 15 residues. CDR1 and CDR2 from the germline V gene are MNHNS and SASEGT. Trimming removed 2 bases at V and 4 bases at J, with 11 bases between.

This chain connects TRBV7-9 to TRBJ2-7; D remains unclear. The ends were cut back, 5 bases at V and 4 bases at J, with 12 bases in the middle. The length of the CDR3 is 13 residues. Germline CDR1 is SEHNR and CDR2 is FQNEAQ (reference sequence). In nucleotides, the CDR3 is TGTGCCAGCAGCCCCCCTGTAGCTTACGAGCAGTACTTC. This encodes CASSPPVAYEQYF. The whole variable domain, filled in from reference TRBV7-9 and TRBJ2-7, reads DTGVSQNPRHKITKRGQNVTFRCDPISEHNRLYWYRQTLGQGPEFLTYFQNEAQLEKSRLLSDRFSAERPKGSFSTLEIQRTEQGDSAMYLCASSPPVAYEQYFGPGTRLTVT.

V and J are TRBV27 and TRBJ2-5, with 9 bases fitting TRBD2. The CDR3 is 14 residues long. With 7 bases clipped from V and 4 bases from J, the junction kept 7 bases outside the gene matches. Germline loops: CDR1 MNHEY, CDR2 SMNVEV (reference sequence). The CDR3, as DNA: TGTGCCAGCATGAAACTAGCGGGCCGAGAGACCCAGTACTTC. Translation gives CASMKLAGRETQYF.

This clone showed up just a few times. The chain is built from TRBV4-1 and TRBJ2-7; 12 bases map to TRBD2. Germline assignment: CDR1 MGHRA and CDR2 YSYEKL. Trimming cost V 3 bases and J 0 bases; bases outside gene matches: 6. The CDR3 contains 17 residues. Here the CDR3 DNA reads TGCGCCAGCAGCCAGGCCCTGACTAGCGGGGGCTCCTACGAGCAGTACTTC. Its protein is CASSQALTSGGSYEQYF.

The rearrangement joins TRBV11-3 to TRBJ2-7; perhaps TRBD1 as D (6 bases). Per germline, CDR1 SGHNT and CDR2 YENEEA. The length of the CDR3 is 14 residues. With 5 bases removed from V and 3 bases from J, the gap between germline ends came to 14 bases. The CDR3 is CASSPRRDNYEQYF. CDR3 bases: TGTGCCAGCAGCCCGCGCCGGGACAACTACGAGCAGTACTTC.

This chain links TRBV4-2 with TRBJ2-3; 10 nucleotides align to TRBD2. The CDR3 totals 16 residues. In germline, CDR1 is LGHNA, CDR2 YNFKEQ. V trimming: 0 bases; J trimming: 4 bases; junction bases outside the gene matches: 4. The CDR3 DNA is TGTGCCAGCAGCCAAGATAAGCGGGGGGGCCCAGATACGCAGTATTTT. Its protein is CASSQDKRGGPDTQYF.

The V and J genes are TRBV10-3 and TRBJ1-2; TRBD1 matches 8 bases. V shed 0 bases and J 3 bases; nucleotides not matched to a gene: 0. The CDR3 extends over 14 amino acids. Per the germline V gene, CDR1 is ENHRY and CDR2 is SYGVKD. Here the CDR3 DNA reads TGTGCCATCAGTGAGTCGGACAGGGACTATGGCTACACCTTC. It yields the protein CAISESDRDYGYTF.

This clone was seen only once. The rearrangement links TRBV19 to TRBJ1-6, with 7 nucleotides matching TRBD1. CDR1 LNHDA and CDR2 SQIVND come from the germline V gene (reference sequence). The CDR3 is 15 residues long. V trimming: 5 bases; J trimming: 7 bases; junction bases outside the gene matches: 8. The CDR3 loop reads CASSSERGLNSPLHF. The DNA for the CDR3 is TGTGCCAGTAGTTCGGAGAGGGGGCTGAATTCACCCCTCCACTTT.

The CDR3 protein is CASSQAGLADRSYEQYF. The DNA of the CDR3 is TGTGCCAGCAGCCAAGCCGGGCTAGCGGACCGATCCTACGAGCAGTACTTC. The V and J genes are TRBV4-2 and TRBJ2-7, with 7 bases lining up with TRBD2. CDR3 length: 17 amino acids. CDR1 and CDR2 from the germline V gene are LGHNA and YNFKEQ. V shed 1 base and J 1 base; nucleotides not matched to a gene: 10.

This chain links TRBV5-6 with TRBJ2-1; 9 bases agree with TRBD1. This CDR3 has 15 amino acids. Germline V gives CDR1 SGHDT, CDR2 YYEEEE. V trimming: 4 bases; J trimming: 8 bases; junction bases outside the gene matches: 10. CDR3 loop: CASSPNRGRFDEQFF. As DNA, the CDR3 is TGTGCCAGCAGCCCCAACAGGGGGCGCTTCGATGAGCAGTTCTTC.

The chain has TRBV19 and TRBJ2-3; 8 bases map to TRBD1. Looked up from germline, CDR1 is LNHDA and CDR2 is SQIVND (reference sequence). V shed 7 bases and J 6 bases; nucleotides not matched to a gene: 9. This CDR3 comprises 14 residues. The CDR3 DNA sequence: TGTGCCAGTAAGCAGGCAGGGGGCTTGGATACGCAGTATTTT. This codes for CASKQAGGLDTQYF.

This chain's CDR3 is CASTGTSGYEQYF. CDR3 DNA sequence: TGTGCCAGCACCGGGACTAGCGGGTACGAGCAGTACTTC. This chain connects TRBV12-3 or TRBV12-4 to TRBJ2-7; TRBD2 matches at 12 bases. There are 13 residues in the CDR3. V lost 7 bases and J lost 4; bases outside the gene matches: 2.

J is TRBJ1-3 and V is TRBV11-3, with 11 bases matching TRBD1. This CDR3 has 19 residues. V lost 5 bases and J lost 0; bases outside the gene matches: 12. CDR1 is SGHNT, CDR2 YENEEA, per germline. DNA for the CDR3: TGTGCCAGCAGCAATCAACCGTCCGGGACAGGGGGCTCTGGAAACACCATATATTTT. Translated: CASSNQPSGTGGSGNTIYF. Full variable domain (rest looked up from reference TRBV11-3 and TRBJ1-3): EAGVVQSPRYKIIEKKQPVAFWCNPISGHNTLYWYLQNLGQGPELLIRYENEEAVDDSQLPKDRFSAERLKGVDSTLKIQPAELGDSAVYLCASSNQPSGTGGSGNTIYFGEGSWLTVV.

The chain links TRBV5-4 to TRBJ1-1; D might be TRBD1 (5 bases). Trimming removed 3 bases at V and 1 base at J, with 13 bases between. The CDR3 has 15 residues. Germline V gives CDR1 SGHNT, CDR2 YYREEE (reference sequence). CDR3 nucleotides: TGTGCCAGCAGCTGGCCCCCAGGGAAGAACACTGAAGCTTTCTTT. It is translated as CASSWPPGKNTEAFF.

This clone was seen more than once but under ten times. The chain recombines TRBV7-6 with TRBJ2-5, with 10 bases matching TRBD2. The CDR3 runs to 15 residues. Germline V gene sequence: CDR1 SGHVS, CDR2 FNYEAQ. Trimming removed 2 bases from V and 2 bases from J; junction bases left unmatched: 2. The CDR3 nucleotides are TGTGCCAGCAGCTTAACTAGCGGGGTACAAGAGACCCAGTACTTC. Its translation is CASSLTSGVQETQYF.

The rearrangement joins TRBV6-5 to TRBJ1-4; D ambiguous. Germline V gene sequence: CDR1 MNHEY, CDR2 SVGAGI. Trimming stripped 0 bases from V and 8 bases from J, with 16 bases between. The length of the CDR3 is 16 residues. The CDR3 sequence: CASSYSLRVGEEKLFF. The CDR3 DNA is TGTGCCAGCAGTTACTCGTTGAGGGTCGGGGAAGAAAAACTGTTTTTT.

The genes are TRBV19 and TRBJ2-7, with D perhaps matching TRBD2 (6 bases). CDR1 and CDR2 (germline): LNHDA, SQIVND (reference sequence). CDR3 length: 19 residues. The V gene lost 1 base and the J gene lost 2 bases, with 24 bases spanning the gap. The CDR3 sequence: CASSIGRVSRLGDPYEQYF. The CDR3 DNA sequence: TGTGCCAGTAGTATAGGGAGGGTCTCGCGATTAGGGGACCCCTACGAGCAGTACTTC.

This rearrangement joins TRBV7-2 to TRBJ2-1; 10 nucleotides agree with TRBD2. This CDR3 contains 15 residues. With 2 bases clipped from V and 7 bases from J, the junction kept 5 bases outside the gene matches. Germline CDR1 and CDR2: SGHTA and FQGNSA. CDR3 in amino acids: CASSLSGGARNEQFF. CDR3 DNA sequence: TGTGCCAGCAGCTTAAGCGGGGGGGCCAGGAATGAGCAGTTCTTC.

This chain uses TRBV4-2 with TRBJ1-1, with a weak D call TRBD1 (6 bases). The CDR3 is made up of 16 amino acids. CDR1 LGHNA and CDR2 YNFKEQ come from the germline V gene. Between the trimmed V and J ends, which lost 0 bases and 3 bases, there was a span of 14 bases. The CDR3 sequence is CASSQDEDSLYTEAFF. The CDR3 bases are TGTGCCAGCAGCCAAGATGAGGACAGCCTTTACACTGAAGCTTTCTTT.

The CDR3 nucleotides read TGCGCCAGCAGCCTGACCCCCCGGGACAGGTTTACAGATACGCAGTATTTT. This encodes CASSLTPRDRFTDTQYF. This chain connects TRBV5-1 to TRBJ2-3; TRBD1 aligns across 8 bases. The V gene's germline CDR1 is SGHRS and CDR2 YFSETQ. This CDR3 has 17 amino acids. With V trimmed by 4 bases and J by 3 bases, 13 bases remained unmatched.

The chain has TRBV7-6 and TRBJ2-7, with D maybe TRBD2 (5 bases). Trimming took off 0 bases at V and 4 bases at J, with 13 bases between the two ends. CDR3 length: 15 amino acids. Germline CDR1 SGHVS, CDR2 FNYEAQ. The CDR3 protein is CASSLAEAAYYEQYF. The CDR3 DNA reads TGTGCCAGCAGCTTAGCGGAGGCAGCCTATTACGAGCAGTACTTC.

The rearrangement links TRBV6-5 to TRBJ2-7; 8 bases line up with TRBD1. Germline V lookup: CDR1 MNHEY, CDR2 SVGAGI. V dropped 6 bases and J dropped 6; count of bases not matched to a gene: 7. This CDR3 spans 13 amino acids. CDR3 protein: CASSLQGDVEQYF. The CDR3 DNA sequence: TGTGCCAGCAGCCTACAGGGGGACGTCGAGCAGTACTTC.